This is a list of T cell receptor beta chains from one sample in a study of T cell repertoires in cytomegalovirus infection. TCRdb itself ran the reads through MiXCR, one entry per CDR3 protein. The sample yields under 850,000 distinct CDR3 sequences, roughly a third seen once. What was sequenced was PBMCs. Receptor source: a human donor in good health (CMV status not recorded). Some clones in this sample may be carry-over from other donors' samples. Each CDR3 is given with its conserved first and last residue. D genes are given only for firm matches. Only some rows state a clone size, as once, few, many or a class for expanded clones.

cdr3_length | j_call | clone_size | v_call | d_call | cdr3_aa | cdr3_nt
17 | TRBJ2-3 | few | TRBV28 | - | CASSFLLGITSTDTQYF | TGTGCCAGCAGTTTCCTACTTGGGATTACTAGCACAGATACGCAGTATTTT
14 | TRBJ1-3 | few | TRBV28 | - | CASSLGGLGNTIYF | TGTGCCAGCAGCCTTGGGGGGCTGGGAAACACCATATATTTT
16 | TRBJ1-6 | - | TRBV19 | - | CASSSPRGPHNSPLHF | TGTGCCAGTAGTAGCCCCAGGGGACCCCATAATTCACCCCTCCACTTT
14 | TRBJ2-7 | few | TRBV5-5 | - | CASSYDGHYNEQYF | TGTGCCAGCAGCTACGACGGACACTACAACGAGCAGTACTTC
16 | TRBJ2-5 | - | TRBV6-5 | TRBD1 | CASSYSPPGQAETQYF | TGTGCCAGCAGTTACTCGCCGCCGGGACAGGCGGAGACCCAGTACTTC
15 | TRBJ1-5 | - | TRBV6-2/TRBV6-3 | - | CASSYSRGFGQPQHF | TGTGCCAGCAGTTACTCTCGAGGGTTCGGTCAGCCCCAGCATTTT
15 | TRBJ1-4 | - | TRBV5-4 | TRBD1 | CASSSGQGPAEKLFF | TGTGCCAGCAGCTCAGGACAGGGACCAGCTGAAAAACTGTTTTTT
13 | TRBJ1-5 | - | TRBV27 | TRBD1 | CASGDRSNQPQHF | TGTGCCAGCGGGGACAGGAGCAATCAGCCCCAGCATTTT
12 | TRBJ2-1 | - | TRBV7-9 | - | CASSLTGHEQFF | TGTGCCAGCAGCTTAACCGGCCATGAGCAGTTCTTC
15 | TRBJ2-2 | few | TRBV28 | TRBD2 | CASRVAGGPTGELFF | TGTGCCAGCAGGGTAGCGGGAGGGCCCACCGGGGAGCTGTTTTTT
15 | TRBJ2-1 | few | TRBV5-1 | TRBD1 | CASSLAGQRDNEQFF | TGCGCCAGCAGCTTGGCGGGACAGAGAGACAATGAGCAGTTCTTC
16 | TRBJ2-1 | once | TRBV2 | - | CASSELGRGRGNEQFF | TGTGCCAGCAGTGAACTAGGCAGGGGAAGGGGCAATGAGCAGTTCTTC
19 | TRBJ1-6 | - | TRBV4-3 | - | CASSQERAGMGSYNSPLHF | TGCGCCAGCAGCCAAGAGCGGGCAGGGATGGGCTCCTATAATTCACCCCTCCACTTT
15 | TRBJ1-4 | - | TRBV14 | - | CASSRSAGFNEKLFF | TGTGCCAGCAGCCGATCAGCAGGGTTTAATGAAAAACTGTTTTTT
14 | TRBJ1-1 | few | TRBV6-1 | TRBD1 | CASSWGQQNTEAFF | TGTGCCAGCAGTTGGGGACAGCAGAACACTGAAGCTTTCTTT
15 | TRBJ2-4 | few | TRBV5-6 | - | CASSLRVLAKNIQYF | TGTGCCAGCAGCTTGAGGGTCCTAGCCAAAAACATTCAGTACTTC
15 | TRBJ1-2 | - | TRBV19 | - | CASSHRLDGFYGYTF | TGTGCCAGTAGTCACAGATTAGACGGATTCTATGGCTACACCTTC
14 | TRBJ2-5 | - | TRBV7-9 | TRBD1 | CASAPVGGQETQYF | TGTGCCAGCGCCCCTGTAGGGGGCCAGGAGACCCAGTACTTC
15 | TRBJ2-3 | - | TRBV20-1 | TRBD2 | CSARGIAGFTDTQYF | TGCAGTGCTAGAGGGATAGCGGGGTTCACAGATACGCAGTATTTT
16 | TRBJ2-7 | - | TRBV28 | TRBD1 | CASSSKGAIVTYEQYF | TGTGCCAGCAGTTCCAAGGGGGCAATAGTGACCTACGAGCAGTACTTC
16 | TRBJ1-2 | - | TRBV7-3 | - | CASSLTPRESNYGYTF | TGTGCCAGCAGCCTAACCCCCAGGGAATCCAACTATGGCTACACCTTC
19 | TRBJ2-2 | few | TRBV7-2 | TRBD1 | CASSFSRSAGTGSTGELFF | TGTGCCAGCAGCTTTTCCCGTTCGGCCGGGACAGGGAGTACCGGGGAGCTGTTTTTT
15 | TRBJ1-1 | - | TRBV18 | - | CASSPGPQFFTEAFF | TGTGCCAGCTCTCCCGGGCCGCAATTCTTCACTGAAGCTTTCTTT
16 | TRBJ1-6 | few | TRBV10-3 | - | CAISESGTRGNSPLHF | TGTGCCATCAGTGAGTCAGGGACGAGGGGTAATTCACCCCTCCACTTT
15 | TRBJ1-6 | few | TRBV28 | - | CASSSPAGERSPLHF | TGTGCCAGCAGTTCCCCCGCCGGGGAGCGTTCACCCCTCCACTTT
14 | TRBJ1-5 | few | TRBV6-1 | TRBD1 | CASTETGGGQPQHF | TGTGCCAGCACGGAGACAGGGGGTGGCCAGCCCCAGCATTTT
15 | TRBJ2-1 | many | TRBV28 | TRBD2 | CASSSPGLAPNEQFF | TGTGCCAGCAGCTCCCCCGGACTAGCGCCTAATGAGCAGTTCTTC
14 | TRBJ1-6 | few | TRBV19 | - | CASSPRAANSPLHF | TGTGCCAGTAGTCCTCGCGCCGCTAATTCACCCCTCCACTTT
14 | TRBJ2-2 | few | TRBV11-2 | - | CASSWQGGTGELFF | TGTGCCAGCAGCTGGCAGGGGGGCACCGGGGAGCTGTTTTTT
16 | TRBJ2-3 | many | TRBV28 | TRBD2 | CASQHLSGMDTDTQYF | TGTGCCAGCCAACATCTTAGCGGGATGGACACAGATACGCAGTATTTT
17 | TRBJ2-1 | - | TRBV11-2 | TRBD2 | CASSLGSGGRSYNEQFF | TGTGCCAGCAGCTTAGGTAGCGGGGGCCGATCCTACAATGAGCAGTTCTTC
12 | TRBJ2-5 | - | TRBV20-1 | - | CSARPFQETQYF | TGCAGTGCTCGGCCCTTCCAAGAGACCCAGTACTTC
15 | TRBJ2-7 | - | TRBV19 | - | CASSKVAEISYEQYF | TGTGCCAGTAGTAAGGTGGCTGAAATTTCCTACGAGCAGTACTTC
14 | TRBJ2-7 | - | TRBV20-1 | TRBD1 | CSAAGTGGLRKQYF | TGCAGTGCTGCCGGGACAGGGGGCTTGAGGAAGCAGTACTTC
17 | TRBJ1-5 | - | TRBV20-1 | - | CSARGAYSLSGNQPQHF | TGCAGTGCTAGGGGGGCGTATTCCCTTTCGGGCAATCAGCCCCAGCATTTT
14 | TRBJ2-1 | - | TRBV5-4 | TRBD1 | CASSPGTALYEQFF | TGTGCCAGCAGCCCCGGGACAGCCCTCTATGAGCAGTTCTTC
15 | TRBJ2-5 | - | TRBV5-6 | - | CASSLEAGMGETQYF | TGTGCCAGCAGCTTGGAGGCGGGAATGGGAGAGACCCAGTACTTC
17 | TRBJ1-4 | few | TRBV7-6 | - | CASSLGGIGSTNEKLFF | TGTGCCAGCAGCTTAGGGGGGATCGGGTCAACTAATGAAAAACTGTTTTTT
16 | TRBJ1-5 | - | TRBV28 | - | CASSFFGRVSNQPQHF | TGTGCCAGCAGTTTCTTTGGCAGGGTCAGCAATCAGCCCCAGCATTTT
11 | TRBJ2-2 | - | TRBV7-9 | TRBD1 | CASSPDRRLVF | TGTGCCAGCAGCCCGGACAGGCGGTTGGTTTTT
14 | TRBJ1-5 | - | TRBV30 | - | CAWSVPLMDQPQHF | TGTGCCTGGAGTGTACCCCTTATGGATCAGCCCCAGCATTTT
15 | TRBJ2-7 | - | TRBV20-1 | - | CSARDLGGASYEQYF | TGCAGTGCTAGAGATCTGGGGGGGGCCTCCTACGAGCAGTACTTC
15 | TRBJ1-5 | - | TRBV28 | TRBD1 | CASSPTGISNQPQHF | TGTGCCAGCAGTCCGACAGGGATTAGCAATCAGCCCCAGCATTTT